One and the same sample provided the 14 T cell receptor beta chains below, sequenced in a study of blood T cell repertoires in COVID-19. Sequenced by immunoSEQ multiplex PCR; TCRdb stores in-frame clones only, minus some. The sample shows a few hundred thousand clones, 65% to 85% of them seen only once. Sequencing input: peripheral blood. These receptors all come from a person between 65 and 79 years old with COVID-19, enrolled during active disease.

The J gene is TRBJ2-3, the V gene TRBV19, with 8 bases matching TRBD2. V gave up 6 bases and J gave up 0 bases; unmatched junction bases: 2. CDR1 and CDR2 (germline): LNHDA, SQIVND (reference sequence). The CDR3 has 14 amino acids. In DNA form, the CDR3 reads TGTGCCAGTAGACTAGCGGCTAGCACAGATACGCAGTATTTT. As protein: CASRLAASTDTQYF.

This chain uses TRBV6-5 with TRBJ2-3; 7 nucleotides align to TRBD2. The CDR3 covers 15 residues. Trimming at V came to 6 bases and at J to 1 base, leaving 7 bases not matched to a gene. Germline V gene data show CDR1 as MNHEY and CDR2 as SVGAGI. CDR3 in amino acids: CASSSQAGGTDTQYF. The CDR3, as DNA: TGTGCCAGCAGCTCCCAGGCGGGGGGCACAGATACGCAGTATTTT.

The CDR3 region is CASSIRGGQFGELFF. For the CDR3, the DNA is TGTGCCAGTAGTATACGGGGGGGCCAATTCGGGGAGCTGTTTTTT. The chain uses TRBV19 and TRBJ2-2; 8 bases are shared with TRBD2. Germline CDR1 LNHDA, CDR2 SQIVND (reference sequence). V shed 2 bases, J shed 7 bases, and the junction held 6 bases outside the gene matches. This CDR3 region has 15 residues.

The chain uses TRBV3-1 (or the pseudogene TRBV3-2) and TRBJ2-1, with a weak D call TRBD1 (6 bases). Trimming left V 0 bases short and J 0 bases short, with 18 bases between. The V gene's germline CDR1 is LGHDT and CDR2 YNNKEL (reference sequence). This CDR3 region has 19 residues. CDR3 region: CASSQEAGEGSDSYNEQFF. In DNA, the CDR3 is TGTGCCAGCAGCCAAGAGGCAGGGGAAGGCTCGGACTCCTACAATGAGCAGTTCTTC.

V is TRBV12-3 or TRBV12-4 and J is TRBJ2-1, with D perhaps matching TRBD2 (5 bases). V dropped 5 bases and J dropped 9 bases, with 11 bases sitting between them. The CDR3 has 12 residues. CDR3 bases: TGTGCCAGCAGTCGGACTGGCGGTGAGCAGTTCTTC. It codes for CASSRTGGEQFF.

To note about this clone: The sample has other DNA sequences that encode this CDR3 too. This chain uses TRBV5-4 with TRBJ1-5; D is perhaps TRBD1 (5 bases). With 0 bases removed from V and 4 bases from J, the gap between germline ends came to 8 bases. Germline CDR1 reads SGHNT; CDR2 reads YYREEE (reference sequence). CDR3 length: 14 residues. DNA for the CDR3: TGTGCCAGCAGCTTGGGGGGCGCGAATCAGCCCCAGCATTTT. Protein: CASSLGGANQPQHF.

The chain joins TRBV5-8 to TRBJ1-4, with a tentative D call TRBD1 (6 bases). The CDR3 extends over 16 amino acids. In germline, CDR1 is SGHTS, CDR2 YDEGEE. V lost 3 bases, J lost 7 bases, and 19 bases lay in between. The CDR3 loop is CASSYLQQGGGEKLFF. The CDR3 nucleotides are TGTGCCAGCAGCTACCTTCAACAGGGTGGTGGTGAAAAACTGTTTTTT.

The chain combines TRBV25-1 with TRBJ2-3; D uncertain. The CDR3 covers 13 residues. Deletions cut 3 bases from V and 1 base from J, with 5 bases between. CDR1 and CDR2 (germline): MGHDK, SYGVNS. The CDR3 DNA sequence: TGTGCCAGCAGTGATGGAGGCACAGATACGCAGTATTTT. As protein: CASSDGGTDTQYF. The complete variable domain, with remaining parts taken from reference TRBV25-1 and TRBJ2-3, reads EADIYQTPRYLVIGTGKKITLECSQTMGHDKMYWYQQDPGMELHLIHYSYGVNSTEKGDLSSESTVSRIRTEHFPLTLESARPSHTSQYLCASSDGGTDTQYFGPGTRLTVL.

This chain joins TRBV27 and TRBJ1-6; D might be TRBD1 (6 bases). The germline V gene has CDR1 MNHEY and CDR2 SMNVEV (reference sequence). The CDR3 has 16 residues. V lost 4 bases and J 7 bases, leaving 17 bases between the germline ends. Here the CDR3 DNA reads TGTGCCAGCAGTTCAGGGGTTTGGGGAGCAAATTCACCCCTCCACTTT. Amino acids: CASSSGVWGANSPLHF.

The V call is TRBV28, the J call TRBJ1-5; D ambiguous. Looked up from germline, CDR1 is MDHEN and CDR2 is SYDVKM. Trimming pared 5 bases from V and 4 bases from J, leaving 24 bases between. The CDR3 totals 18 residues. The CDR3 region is CASSPGREGAFGNQPQHF. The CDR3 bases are TGTGCCAGCAGTCCAGGTCGGGAGGGCGCGTTTGGGAATCAGCCCCAGCATTTT. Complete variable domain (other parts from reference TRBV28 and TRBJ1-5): DVKVTQSSRYLVKRTGEKVFLECVQDMDHENMFWYRQDPGLGLRLIYFSYDVKMKEKGDIPEGYSVSREKKERFSLILESASTNQTSMYLCASSPGREGAFGNQPQHFGDGTRLSIL.

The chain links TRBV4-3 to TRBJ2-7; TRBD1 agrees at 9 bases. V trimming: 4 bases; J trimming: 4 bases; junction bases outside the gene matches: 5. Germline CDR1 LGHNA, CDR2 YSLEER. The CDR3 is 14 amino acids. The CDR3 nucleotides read TGCGCCAGCAGCCCTGGGACAGGGAAGTACGAGCAGTACTTC. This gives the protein CASSPGTGKYEQYF.

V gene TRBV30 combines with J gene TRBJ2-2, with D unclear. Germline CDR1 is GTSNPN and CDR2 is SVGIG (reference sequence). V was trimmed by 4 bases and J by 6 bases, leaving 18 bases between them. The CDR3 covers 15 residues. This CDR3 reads CAWNSRENLAGELFF. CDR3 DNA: TGTGCCTGGAATTCTCGCGAAAATCTCGCCGGGGAGCTGTTTTTT.

Written as DNA, the CDR3 is TGCAGTGCTAGTGGGGACACCCACATTCAGTACTTC. Translation: CSASGDTHIQYF. This sequence joins TRBV20-1 and TRBJ2-4; D possibly corresponds to TRBD1 (6 bases). This CDR3 contains 12 residues. CDR1 DFQATT and CDR2 SNEGSKA come from the germline V gene (reference sequence). Between the trimmed V and J ends, which lost 3 bases and 8 bases, there was a span of 11 bases.

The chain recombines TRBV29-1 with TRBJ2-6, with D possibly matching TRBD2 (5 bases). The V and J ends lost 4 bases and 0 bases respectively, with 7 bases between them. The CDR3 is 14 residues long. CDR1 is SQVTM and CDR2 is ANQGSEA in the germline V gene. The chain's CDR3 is CSVAGYSGANVLTF. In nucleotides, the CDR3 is TGCAGCGTTGCGGGGTACTCTGGGGCCAACGTCCTGACTTTC.